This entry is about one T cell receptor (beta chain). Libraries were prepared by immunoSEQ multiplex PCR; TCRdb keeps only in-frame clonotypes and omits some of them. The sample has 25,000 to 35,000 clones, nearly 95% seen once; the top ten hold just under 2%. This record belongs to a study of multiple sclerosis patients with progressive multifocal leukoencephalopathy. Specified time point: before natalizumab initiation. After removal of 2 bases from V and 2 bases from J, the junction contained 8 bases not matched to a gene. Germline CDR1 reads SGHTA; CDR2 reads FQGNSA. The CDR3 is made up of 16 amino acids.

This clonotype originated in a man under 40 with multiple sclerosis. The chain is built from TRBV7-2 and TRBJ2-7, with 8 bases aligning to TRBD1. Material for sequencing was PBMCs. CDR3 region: CASSLLWGTGAYEQYF. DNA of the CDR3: TGTGCCAGCAGCTTACTTTGGGGGACAGGAGCCTACGAGCAGTACTTC.